The clone carrying this T cell receptor (beta chain) was seen repeatedly, ten times or more. Its specificity is not known. RNA was extracted from whole blood without cell sorting, alongside germline DNA. CDR3 length: 15 amino acids. The V gene's germline CDR1 is MNHEY and CDR2 SVGEGT. The J segment lost 5 bases and the V segment lost 2 bases, leaving 9 bases of the junction unmatched. This record belongs to a study of tumor-infiltrating lymphocytes in primary liver carcinoma. Overall study context: By surgical resection, the patients were treated for their primary liver carcinoma. Study conclusions and caveats: In the absence of sorting, bulk samples left CD4+ and CD8+ repertoires uncompared. Relative to tumor region pairs, the tumor-adjacent and tumor-blood pairs showed overlap that was lower. With p = 0.039, the top-250-clone fraction in tumors significantly exceeded that in blood.

The input was around 0.5 ug total RNA; TCR beta cDNA was made from it with a constant-region primer. Amplification in three nested multiplex PCR rounds with slightly modified ARM-PCR gave rise to TCR beta libraries. TRBV1-TRBV30 forward and Cbeta reverse primers drove the first two approximately 11-cycle rounds. TCRdb reanalysed the multiplex PCR reads using MiXCR and keeps one entry per CDR3 protein. The sample lists hundreds of thousands of distinct CDR3 sequences; approximately 58% were seen once. The gene calls are TRBV6-2 or TRBV6-3 and TRBJ2-7; 7 nucleotides match TRBD2. The receptor's source is a woman between 25 and 40 years old with primary liver carcinoma and hepatitis B virus infection. The sequencing sample was made of peripheral blood. CDR3 nucleotide sequence: TGTGCCAGCAGTTACGGCGGGGGTTATTCGGACGAGCAGTACTTC. It specifies CASSYGGGYSDEQYF.